Below are 22 T cell receptor beta chains sequenced from a single sample in a study of shared clonotypes between healthy human individuals. Clones were read by immunoSEQ multiplex PCR, and TCRdb kept only the in-frame ones, dropping some. This sample yields some 2.1 million clones, of which roughly 95% are seen a single time; more than 0.1% belongs to the top ten. Sequencing was done on a sample of naive CD4+ T cells sorted from blood. Sample subset: CD45RA+ positively selected. The receptors originated from a man between 18 and 29 years old in good health.

The CDR3: CASRAGGIYEQYF. In nucleotides, the CDR3 is TGTGCCAGCAGGGCAGGGGGCATATACGAGCAGTACTTC. The gene calls are TRBV7-2 and TRBJ2-7, with TRBD1 identical over 8 bases. V dropped 6 bases and J dropped 4; count of bases not matched to a gene: 5. Germline V lookup: CDR1 SGHTA, CDR2 FQGNSA. The CDR3 extends over 13 amino acids.

V and J are TRBV29-1 and TRBJ2-7; 8 bases agree with TRBD1. The CDR3 contains 13 residues. V shed 8 bases, J shed 5 bases, and the junction held 11 bases outside the gene matches. The germline V gene encodes CDR1 SQVTM and CDR2 ANQGSEA. In DNA form, the CDR3 reads TGCAGCACTGTTACAGGGGGAGGCCACGAGCAGTACTTC. Its translation: CSTVTGGGHEQYF.

J is TRBJ1-1 and V is TRBV4-1; D is undetermined. Germline V gives CDR1 MGHRA, CDR2 YSYEKL. This CDR3 has 16 amino acids. V shed 1 base and J shed 2 bases, with 14 bases lying between them. The CDR3 loop reads CASSQGGALLNTEAFF. The CDR3 DNA reads TGCGCCAGCAGCCAAGGGGGTGCTCTTCTCAACACTGAAGCTTTCTTT.

The genes are TRBV18 and TRBJ2-7; D perhaps matches TRBD1 (6 bases). The CDR3 totals 15 residues. Trimming removed 3 bases at V and 5 bases at J, with 17 bases between. Germline assignment: CDR1 KGHSH and CDR2 LQKENI. This CDR3 is CASSPFTGNSHEQYF. CDR3 in DNA: TGTGCCAGCTCACCGTTTACAGGGAATTCCCACGAGCAGTACTTC. Variable domain in full (rest from reference TRBV18 and TRBJ2-7): NAGVMQNPRHLVRRRGQEARLRCSPMKGHSHVYWYRQLPEEGLKFMVYLQKENIIDESGMPKERFSAEFPKEGPSILRIQQVVRGDSAAYFCASSPFTGNSHEQYFGPGTRLTVT.

This chain connects TRBV11-2 to TRBJ2-7; 8 bases map to TRBD1. This CDR3 region has 14 residues. CDR1 is SGHAT and CDR2 is FQNNGV in the germline V gene. J was trimmed by 3 bases and V by 3 bases; bases with no gene match: 4. The CDR3 protein is CASSFFDRGYEQYF. The DNA for the CDR3 is TGTGCCAGCAGCTTCTTTGACAGGGGCTACGAGCAGTACTTC.

This clone was found once. The chain combines TRBV2 with TRBJ2-7; TRBD1 aligns across 8 bases. Germline V gene sequence: CDR1 SNHLY, CDR2 FYNNEI. Trimming removed 10 bases from V and 0 bases from J; junction bases left unmatched: 8. The CDR3 has 14 residues. CDR3 in DNA: TGTGCCATTTCCCGGGACAGGTACTCCTACGAGCAGTACTTC. It specifies CAISRDRYSYEQYF.

This clone appeared a single time. The rearrangement links TRBV5-6 to TRBJ2-1; D perhaps matches TRBD1 (7 bases). Germline CDR1 reads SGHDT; CDR2 reads YYEEEE. V was pared by 5 bases and J by 8 bases, with 14 bases between. This CDR3 spans 13 amino acids. The CDR3, as DNA: TGTGCCAGCAGACCCAGGGGGAGGCATGAGCAGTTCTTC. As protein: CASRPRGRHEQFF.

A note on this clone: Other DNA sequences within the sample encode an identical CDR3. The chain has TRBV29-1 and TRBJ2-1; the D gene is possibly TRBD2 (5 bases). This CDR3 spans 11 amino acids. Germline CDR1 is SQVTM and CDR2 is ANQGSEA. V was pared by 4 bases and J by 4 bases, with 5 bases between. This chain's CDR3 is CSVAGYNEQFF. The DNA for the CDR3 is TGCAGCGTTGCGGGGTACAATGAGCAGTTCTTC.

This rearrangement joins TRBV10-1 to TRBJ2-1; unclear D gene. CDR3 length equals 15 residues. Per the germline V gene, CDR1 is WNHNN and CDR2 is SYGVQD (reference sequence). V lost 1 base to trimming and J lost 7 bases, with 14 bases between them. This CDR3 reads CASSEFGRTMNEQFF. Here the CDR3 DNA reads TGCGCCAGCAGTGAGTTTGGTAGGACCATGAATGAGCAGTTCTTC.

The chain links TRBV5-1 to TRBJ2-3, with a tentative D call TRBD2 (5 bases). CDR3 size: 14 residues. Germline CDR1 is SGHRS and CDR2 is YFSETQ. V was trimmed by 7 bases and J by 3 bases, leaving 15 bases between them. The CDR3 is CASAGNLATDTQYF. Here the CDR3 DNA reads TGCGCCAGCGCTGGGAACCTAGCTACAGATACGCAGTATTTT.

The rearrangement joins TRBV19 to TRBJ2-1; 8 bases fit TRBD2. Germline trimming cut 5 bases from V and 0 bases from J; bases unmatched to any gene: 6. CDR1 is LNHDA, CDR2 SQIVND, per germline (reference sequence). The CDR3 extends over 16 amino acids. The CDR3 sequence is CASSSLAESSYNEQFF. CDR3 in DNA: TGTGCCAGTAGTTCACTAGCGGAGAGCTCCTACAATGAGCAGTTCTTC.

This chain joins TRBV9 and TRBJ1-4, with D unresolved. The CDR3 runs 14 residues. V shed 0 bases and J shed 4 bases, with 7 bases lying between them. CDR1 and CDR2 from the germline V gene are SGDLS and YYNGEE. CDR3 loop: CASSVATGNEKLFF. Written as DNA, the CDR3 is TGTGCCAGCAGCGTAGCTACCGGTAATGAAAAACTGTTTTTT.

The rearrangement links TRBV30 to TRBJ2-3; D is possibly TRBD1 (6 bases). CDR3 length: 16 residues. Trimming removed 0 bases at V and 0 bases at J, with 13 bases between. Germline V gene lookup returns CDR1 GTSNPN and CDR2 SVGIG (reference sequence). The CDR3 spells CAWSVQTGVSTDTQYF. The CDR3 DNA is TGTGCCTGGAGTGTACAGACAGGTGTGAGCACAGATACGCAGTATTTT.

V and J are TRBV6-1 and TRBJ1-2; no definite D call. V shed 3 bases and J shed 1 base, with 12 bases lying between them. Looked up from germline, CDR1 is MNHNS and CDR2 is SASEGT. The CDR3 is 15 amino acids. CDR3 protein: CASSEGRYSNYGYTF. DNA of the CDR3: TGTGCCAGCAGTGAGGGGAGGTACAGTAACTATGGCTACACCTTC.

The V call is TRBV6-5, the J call TRBJ2-5, with no clear D. Trimming took off 0 bases at V and 8 bases at J, with 10 bases between the two ends. This CDR3 is built from 13 residues. CDR1 is MNHEY, CDR2 SVGAGI, per germline. The CDR3 DNA sequence: TGTGCCAGCAGTTACTCGCAGAAGGAAACCCAGTACTTC. Translated: CASSYSQKETQYF.

J is TRBJ2-7 and V is TRBV9; 7 nucleotides line up with TRBD2. Germline assignment: CDR1 SGDLS and CDR2 YYNGEE. The CDR3 runs 14 residues. Losses at the gene ends were 4 bases for V and 4 bases for J; bases not matched to a gene: 8. CDR3 loop: CASSTSGTPYEQYF. The CDR3 bases are TGTGCCAGCAGCACAAGCGGGACTCCTTACGAGCAGTACTTC.

V gene TRBV25-1 combines with J gene TRBJ2-3, with TRBD2 matching 8 bases. The CDR3 spans 18 residues. The J segment lost 0 bases and the V segment lost 6 bases, leaving 14 bases of the junction unmatched. CDR1 is MGHDK, CDR2 SYGVNS, per germline. The CDR3 sequence is CASSRAPLSGVSTDTQYF. Here the CDR3 DNA reads TGTGCCAGCAGCCGCGCTCCCCTTAGCGGGGTGAGCACAGATACGCAGTATTTT.

The chain uses TRBV6-6 and TRBJ2-3; a possible D gene is TRBD2 (5 bases). CDR3 length: 15 residues. Between the trimmed V and J ends, which lost 2 bases and 6 bases, there was a span of 15 bases. Per germline, CDR1 MNHNY and CDR2 SVGAGI (reference sequence). Here the CDR3 DNA reads TGTGCCAGCAGTTACGCGGGCCTGCCCCCCGATACGCAGTATTTT. Translating gives CASSYAGLPPDTQYF.

V and J are TRBV7-6 and TRBJ1-6; 8 positions match TRBD1. The germline CDR1 and CDR2 sequences are SGHVS and FNYEAQ. This CDR3 is 15 amino acids long. V was clipped by 3 bases and J by 9 bases; unmatched bases: 7. This CDR3 reads CASSFSTGEGSPLHF. Written as DNA, the CDR3 is TGTGCCAGCAGCTTTTCGACAGGGGAGGGTTCACCCCTCCACTTT.

This chain connects TRBV18 to TRBJ2-7; 9 positions agree with TRBD2. The V gene end was trimmed by 5 bases and the J gene end by 0 bases; junction bases not matched to a gene: 8. This CDR3 comprises 16 residues. CDR1 and CDR2 (germline): KGHSH, LQKENI. CDR3 DNA sequence: TGTGCCAGCTCAGCCCTAGCGGGGAAAAGCTCCTACGAGCAGTACTTC. Protein: CASSALAGKSSYEQYF. Full variable domain (missing parts from reference TRBV18 and TRBJ2-7): NAGVMQNPRHLVRRRGQEARLRCSPMKGHSHVYWYRQLPEEGLKFMVYLQKENIIDESGMPKERFSAEFPKEGPSILRIQQVVRGDSAAYFCASSALAGKSSYEQYFGPGTRLTVT.

The genes are TRBV27 and TRBJ2-2; a weak D match, TRBD1 (6 bases). The germline CDR1 and CDR2 sequences are MNHEY and SMNVEV (reference sequence). Trimming cost V 4 bases and J 0 bases, with 9 bases left between them. CDR3 length equals 15 residues. As DNA, the CDR3 is TGTGCCAGCAGTTGGACAGCCACGAACACCGGGGAGCTGTTTTTT. Translation gives CASSWTATNTGELFF.

This clone was observed a handful of times. This chain joins TRBV28 and TRBJ1-5; maybe TRBD1 (5 bases). The CDR3 has 15 amino acids. V was cut by 4 bases and J by 5 bases, with 15 bases left in between. CDR1 is MDHEN, CDR2 SYDVKM, per germline. CDR3: CASSSPGRIDQPQHF. The CDR3 nucleotides read TGTGCCAGCAGTTCGCCAGGGAGGATCGATCAGCCCCAGCATTTT.